One and the same sample provided the 6 T cell receptor beta chains below, sequenced in a study of cytomegalovirus exposure and HLA in healthy donors. TCRdb's table, derived via immunoSEQ multiplex PCR, lists solely in-frame clones and lacks some. The table shows about 250,000 clones, with around 87% occurring only once. Sequencing used PBMCs. The receptors here all came from a man aged 18 to 30 in good health and CMV-seronegative.

V gene TRBV27 combines with J gene TRBJ1-6; no definite D call. This CDR3 region has 14 residues. Between the trimmed V and J ends, which lost 3 bases and 6 bases, there was a span of 9 bases. Germline V gives CDR1 MNHEY, CDR2 SMNVEV (reference sequence). CDR3 DNA: TGTGCCAGCAGTTTGTACTCTACTAATTCACCCCTCCACTTT. This encodes CASSLYSTNSPLHF.

V is TRBV5-4 and J is TRBJ2-7; 10 nucleotides match TRBD1. V was clipped by 6 bases and J by 5 bases; unmatched bases: 14. CDR1 is SGHNT, CDR2 YYREEE, per germline (reference sequence). This CDR3 has 16 amino acids. CDR3 sequence (DNA): TGTGCCAGCACATCCCTGCGGGGACAGGGGATTCACGAGCAGTACTTC. Residues: CASTSLRGQGIHEQYF.

This chain joins TRBV28 and TRBJ1-6; TRBD1 is a possible D gene (5 bases). The V gene lost 6 bases and the J gene lost 7 bases, with 7 bases spanning the gap. The V gene's germline CDR1 is MDHEN and CDR2 SYDVKM. The CDR3 runs 12 residues. CDR3 in DNA: TGTGCCAGCAGGCAGGGCAATTCACCCCTCCACTTT. It translates to CASRQGNSPLHF.

The chain uses TRBV6-5 and TRBJ2-1, with a tentative D call TRBD2 (7 bases). V was clipped by 2 bases and J by 9 bases, with 11 bases between them. Germline assignment: CDR1 MNHEY and CDR2 SVGAGI. The CDR3 totals 13 residues. The CDR3 DNA is TGTGCCAGCAGTTACCGGGGGGCCATTGAGCAGTTCTTC. Translated, it gives CASSYRGAIEQFF.

V usage is TRBV25-1 and J usage is TRBJ1-5; D might be TRBD1 (5 bases). Trimming removed 5 bases from V and 5 bases from J, with 10 bases in between. Germline assignment: CDR1 MGHDK and CDR2 SYGVNS. This CDR3 has 13 amino acids. CDR3 coding DNA: TGTGCCAGCAGTACCGGGACTTATCAGCCCCAGCATTTT. Translation: CASSTGTYQPQHF. The full variable domain, with the rest looked up from reference TRBV25-1 and TRBJ1-5, is EADIYQTPRYLVIGTGKKITLECSQTMGHDKMYWYQQDPGMELHLIHYSYGVNSTEKGDLSSESTVSRIRTEHFPLTLESARPSHTSQYLCASSTGTYQPQHFGDGTRLSIL.

About this clone: One end of the junction is discordant with germline, which a read error may explain. Written as DNA, the CDR3 is TGTGCCAGCAGTTCCACCGACAGGCCGAGCAGAGATACGCAGTATTTT. It yields the protein CASSSTDRPSRDTQYF. This rearrangement joins TRBV6-6 to TRBJ2-3; the D gene is possibly TRBD1 (6 bases). CDR3 length equals 16 residues. Per germline, CDR1 MNHNY and CDR2 SVGAGI (reference sequence).